This T cell receptor beta chain was sequenced in a study of post-analysis software for immune sequencing data. Background on the study: As for disease course, relapsing-remitting, secondary progressive and progressive-relapsing multiple sclerosis were all included.

Notes on the study in general: With TRBV5-6, TRBV5-1 and TRBV20-1 included, roughly five TRBV segments were more frequent in patients than in controls. In multiple sclerosis, normalized Chao1 diversity was significantly below that of controls.

Of note for this clonotype: Its matching antigen is unknown.

The length of the CDR3 is 16 residues. Germline V lookup: CDR1 SGHRS, CDR2 YFSETQ. Each TCR beta cDNA library carried unique molecular identifiers. TCRdb reanalysed the PCR reads using MiXCR and keeps one entry per CDR3 protein. Among hundreds of thousands of distinct CDR3 sequences listed, 25% to 30% were seen once. The source material was blood. The clonotype originates from a girl aged 5 to 17 with multiple sclerosis. The chain recombines TRBV5-1 with TRBJ2-5; D is perhaps TRBD1 (6 bases). The DNA end is a closer match to TRBJ2-7, so the J assignment may be wrong. CDR3 region: CASRPFSETGSYEQYF. DNA of the CDR3: TGCGCCAGCAGACCTTTCTCGGAGACAGGCTCCTACGAGCAGTACTTC.